Sequencing of this TCR beta chain was carried out in a study of blood T cell repertoires in COVID-19. Authors' data handling: Amplifying reference gene primers gave estimates of nucleated cell counts. Produced via immunoSEQ multiplex PCR; TCRdb's table is partial and in-frame only. That table supplies the V and J calls and clone size; D and trimming were determined from the DNA. The top ten hold roughly 1.4% of the sample, which has about 140,000 clones, around 83% seen once. There are 19 residues in the CDR3. Material: peripheral blood. This chain uses TRBV21-1 with TRBJ2-1; TRBD2, the table's D call, lacks a check against the DNA. TRBV21-1 is a documented pseudogene. The clonotype originates from a human donor in a cohort sampled during active COVID-19. Here the CDR3 DNA reads TGTGCCAGCAGCAAGGAGGCTAGCGGAGAGGTAGGGTCCTACAATGAGCAGTTCTTC. This sequence encodes CASSKEASGEVGSYNEQFF.